This passage covers 28 T cell receptor beta chains from one sample sequenced in a study of blood T cell repertoires in COVID-19. Using immunoSEQ multiplex PCR, the repertoire was profiled, and TCRdb retains in-frame clones only, with some absent. The top ten clones hold about 4.1% of a sample with approximately 140,000 clones, 80% to 90% of them seen once. Sequences were obtained from peripheral blood. These receptors all stem from a woman in her forties with acute or convalescent COVID-19.

The rearrangement links TRBV6-5 to TRBJ1-2; no definite D call. Trimming left V 7 bases short and J 8 bases short, with 14 bases between. CDR3 size: 12 residues. CDR1 and CDR2 (germline): MNHEY, SVGAGI. The CDR3 coding sequence is TGTGCCAGCACTACGTCAAGTGAGGGCTACACCTTC. Protein: CASTTSSEGYTF.

The chain combines TRBV10-3 with TRBJ1-5, with D tentatively TRBD1 (6 bases). This CDR3 has 14 residues. CDR1 and CDR2 (germline): ENHRY, SYGVKD. The V and J ends lost 2 bases and 2 bases respectively, with 7 bases between them. DNA for the CDR3: TGTGCCATCAGTGAGAAGGGGGGCAATCAGCCCCAGCATTTT. As protein: CAISEKGGNQPQHF.

V and J are TRBV7-3 and TRBJ2-7; a weak D match, TRBD1 (6 bases). The ends were cut back, 1 base at V and 7 bases at J, with 20 bases in the middle. Germline values: CDR1 SGHTA, CDR2 FQGTGA. This CDR3 spans 16 amino acids. The CDR3 sequence: CASSLKSRDNRYEQYF. The CDR3 nucleotides read TGTGCCAGCAGCTTAAAGTCCAGGGACAACCGTTATGAGCAGTACTTC.

The chain links TRBV6-4 to TRBJ2-5, with 7 bases that match TRBD2. There are 13 residues in the CDR3. Germline lookup yields CDR1 MRHNA and CDR2 SNTAGT. Trimming at V came to 1 base and at J to 4 bases, leaving 0 bases not matched to a gene. The CDR3 reads CASSDWEGETQYF. Written as DNA, the CDR3 is TGTGCCAGCAGTGACTGGGAGGGAGAGACCCAGTACTTC.

The V and J genes are TRBV7-6 and TRBJ2-7, with D tentatively TRBD2 (5 bases). The ends were cut back, 1 base at V and 7 bases at J, with 11 bases in the middle. In germline, CDR1 is SGHVS, CDR2 FNYEAQ. The CDR3 sequence is 13 residues long. Here the CDR3 reads CASSLGGPGEQYF. The CDR3 coding sequence is TGTGCCAGCAGCTTAGGCGGGCCGGGGGAGCAGTACTTC.

The gene calls are TRBV7-8 and TRBJ2-5; D is possibly TRBD1 (6 bases). CDR1 and CDR2 from the germline V gene are SGHVS and FQNEAQ. The CDR3 is 13 residues long. The V gene lost 2 bases and the J gene lost 5 bases, with 9 bases spanning the gap. CDR3 bases: TGTGCCAGCAGCTTATTAGGGGGTGAGACCCAGTACTTC. Its translation is CASSLLGGETQYF.

This chain links TRBV5-8 with TRBJ1-2; D is ambiguous. V lost 4 bases and J lost 4, with 20 bases in between. Looked up from germline, CDR1 is SGHTS and CDR2 is YDEGEE. This CDR3 has 16 amino acids. Here the CDR3 reads CASSGGPDSHPYGYTF. CDR3 DNA: TGTGCCAGCAGCGGAGGACCCGACTCCCACCCCTATGGCTACACCTTC.

V and J are TRBV6-2 or TRBV6-3 and TRBJ2-7, with 7 positions matching TRBD2. Germline loops: CDR1 MNHEY, CDR2 SVGEGT. The CDR3 is 17 residues long. The V and J ends lost 0 bases and 2 bases, in that order; junction bases with no gene match: 10. This CDR3 is CASSYSQAASGPYEQYF. CDR3 bases: TGTGCCAGCAGTTACTCCCAAGCGGCTAGCGGTCCCTACGAGCAGTACTTC.

The gene calls are TRBV28 and TRBJ1-1; unclear D gene. V lost 4 bases to trimming and J lost 1 base, with 7 bases between them. Germline V gene sequence: CDR1 MDHEN, CDR2 SYDVKM. CDR3 length equals 13 residues. Here the CDR3 DNA reads TGTGCCAGCAGTTGGGCCACGAACACTGAAGCTTTCTTT. It is translated as CASSWATNTEAFF.

V usage is TRBV3-1 (or the pseudogene TRBV3-2) and J usage is TRBJ2-5; perhaps TRBD2 as D (5 bases). Germline CDR1 reads LGHDT; CDR2 reads YNNKEL (reference sequence). V lost 0 bases to trimming and J lost 5 bases, with 25 bases between them. The CDR3 runs to 19 residues. The CDR3 loop is CASSQELGRGNSPRETQYF. The CDR3 nucleotides read TGTGCCAGCAGCCAAGAATTGGGGAGAGGGAACTCCCCAAGGGAGACCCAGTACTTC.

This rearrangement joins TRBV18 to TRBJ2-3, with no clear D. Germline V gene sequence: CDR1 KGHSH, CDR2 LQKENI. V was cut by 4 bases and J by 5 bases, with 13 bases left in between. The CDR3 totals 14 residues. Here the CDR3 reads CASSQTTAQDTQYF. The CDR3 DNA reads TGTGCCAGCTCACAAACTACCGCACAAGATACGCAGTATTTT.

This chain links TRBV4-1 with TRBJ1-3; D not certain. Between the trimmed V and J ends, which lost 4 bases and 5 bases, there was a span of 9 bases. In germline, CDR1 is MGHRA, CDR2 YSYEKL. The CDR3 is made up of 13 amino acids. In DNA, the CDR3 is TGCGCCAGCAGCCCCTATTTTCGAAACACCATATATTTT. Amino acids: CASSPYFRNTIYF.

The J gene is TRBJ1-1, the V gene TRBV10-3; TRBD1 aligns across 8 bases. V trimming: 6 bases; J trimming: 3 bases; junction bases outside the gene matches: 0. Germline V gene data show CDR1 as ENHRY and CDR2 as SYGVKD. CDR3 length: 12 residues. CDR3 sequence: CAIRTGDTEAFF. DNA of the CDR3: TGTGCCATCAGGACAGGGGACACTGAAGCTTTCTTT.

The CDR3 loop is CASSPSVNTEAFF. Written as DNA, the CDR3 is TGTGCCAGCTCACCTTCAGTGAACACTGAAGCTTTCTTT. The V gene is TRBV18, the J gene TRBJ1-1; D remains unclear. Germline lookup yields CDR1 KGHSH and CDR2 LQKENI. Trimming stripped 3 bases from V and 0 bases from J, with 5 bases between. The CDR3 length is 13 residues.

The chain employs TRBV30 and TRBJ2-3; TRBD1 might be the D (6 bases). V lost 4 bases, J lost 2 bases, and 10 bases lay in between. The CDR3 loop spans 13 amino acids. The germline CDR1 and CDR2 sequences are GTSNPN and SVGIG (reference sequence). CDR3 residues: CAWMRGNTDTQYF. Written as DNA, the CDR3 is TGTGCCTGGATGAGGGGGAACACAGATACGCAGTATTTT. Together with reference TRBV30 and TRBJ2-3, the CDR3 gives the full variable domain: SQTIHQWPATLVQPVGSPLSLECTVEGTSNPNLYWYRQAAGRGLQLLFYSVGIGQISSEVPQNLSASRPQDRQFILSSKKLLLSDSGFYLCAWMRGNTDTQYFGPGTRLTVL.

The CDR3 DNA follows: TGTGCCAGCAGTGAAGCTCAGGGATCCTACGAGCAGTACTTC. Amino acids: CASSEAQGSYEQYF. The gene calls are TRBV2 and TRBJ2-7; TRBD1 might be the D (5 bases). The CDR3 is 14 amino acids. Germline values: CDR1 SNHLY, CDR2 FYNNEI. With 0 bases removed from V and 1 base from J, the gap between germline ends came to 7 bases. Full variable domain (outside the CDR3, taken from reference TRBV2 and TRBJ2-7): EPEVTQTPSHQVTQMGQEVILRCVPISNHLYFYWYRQILGQKVEFLVSFYNNEISEKSEIFDDQFSVERPDGSNFTLKIRSTKLEDSAMYFCASSEAQGSYEQYFGPGTRLTVT.

The chain carries TRBV10-3 and TRBJ1-5; perhaps TRBD1 as D (6 bases). The CDR3 is made up of 15 amino acids. Germline CDR1 and CDR2: ENHRY and SYGVKD. V was shortened by 6 bases and J by 0 bases, with 12 bases between the two germline ends. The CDR3 DNA sequence: TGTGCCATCAGCTCAGGGGACCGTAGCAATCAGCCCCAGCATTTT. Its protein is CAISSGDRSNQPQHF.

The gene calls are TRBV2 and TRBJ2-3; TRBD2 agrees at 11 bases. Germline CDR1 SNHLY, CDR2 FYNNEI. V trimming: 7 bases; J trimming: 6 bases; junction bases outside the gene matches: 12. The CDR3 consists of 16 residues. CDR3 nucleotide sequence: TGTGCCAGCACCGGGTCTACTAGCGGGAGCGGGGATACGCAGTATTTT. Translated, it gives CASTGSTSGSGDTQYF.

This chain links TRBV4-1 with TRBJ2-1, with 9 bases that match TRBD1. The V segment lost 4 bases and the J segment 4 bases; nucleotides outside the gene matches: 5. The CDR3 is 15 amino acids. Germline V gene data show CDR1 as MGHRA and CDR2 as YSYEKL. CDR3 coding DNA: TGCGCCAGCAGCCCCAGGACAGGGGATTACAATGAGCAGTTCTTC. Its translation is CASSPRTGDYNEQFF.

The V and J genes are TRBV6-4 and TRBJ2-2, with D perhaps matching TRBD1 (5 bases). The V gene's germline CDR1 is MRHNA and CDR2 SNTAGT. CDR3 size: 13 residues. Trimming took 4 bases from V and 2 from J, leaving 5 bases between them. This chain's CDR3 is CASSGTNTGELFF. The CDR3 region has the DNA TGTGCCAGCAGTGGGACAAACACCGGGGAGCTGTTTTTT.

The V and J genes are TRBV5-1 and TRBJ2-7; D not resolved. The germline V gene encodes CDR1 SGHRS and CDR2 YFSETQ. The CDR3 is 12 residues long. V gave up 4 bases and J gave up 0 bases, with 5 bases separating them. The CDR3 DNA sequence: TGCGCCAGCAGCCCTCCCTCCTACGAGCAGTACTTC. Translation: CASSPPSYEQYF.

The chain has TRBV24-1 and TRBJ1-1; possibly TRBD1 for D (6 bases). The CDR3 is 13 residues long. Trimming pared 3 bases from V and 4 bases from J, leaving 8 bases between. The V gene's germline CDR1 is KGHDR and CDR2 SFDVKD. The CDR3 loop reads CATSDTGFTEAFF. The CDR3 DNA reads as TGTGCCACCAGTGATACAGGGTTCACTGAAGCTTTCTTT.

The J gene is TRBJ1-6, the V gene TRBV4-3; a weak D match, TRBD1 (6 bases). CDR1 is LGHNA, CDR2 YSLEER, per germline. The CDR3 length is 13 residues. V dropped 4 bases and J dropped 9 bases, with 10 bases sitting between them. The CDR3 DNA sequence: TGCGCCAGCAGCCCATACAGGGCTTCACCCCTCCACTTT. It is translated as CASSPYRASPLHF.

The chain employs TRBV27 and TRBJ1-1; 8 bases map to TRBD1. CDR3 size: 12 residues. The junction had 2 bases not matched to a gene; V was cut back by 4 bases and J by 7 bases. The germline V gene encodes CDR1 MNHEY and CDR2 SMNVEV (reference sequence). The CDR3 here is CASSSGQGEAFF. In nucleotides, the CDR3 is TGTGCCAGCAGTTCAGGACAGGGTGAAGCTTTCTTT.

The V call is TRBV3-1 (or the pseudogene TRBV3-2), the J call TRBJ2-3; 15 nucleotides agree with TRBD2. The ends lost 4 bases at V and 5 bases at J; junction bases unmatched: 1. This CDR3 comprises 15 residues. The germline CDR1 and CDR2 sequences are LGHDT and YNNKEL (reference sequence). The CDR3 loop is CASSLGLAGGDTQYF. As DNA, the CDR3 is TGTGCCAGCAGCCTGGGACTAGCGGGAGGAGATACGCAGTATTTT.

This chain links TRBV7-3 with TRBJ2-3, with D possibly matching TRBD2 (6 bases). The CDR3 runs 15 residues. V was pared by 5 bases and J by 6 bases, with 18 bases between. Per the germline V gene, CDR1 is SGHTA and CDR2 is FQGTGA. The DNA of the CDR3 is TGTGCCAGCAGCCCCTCCGGGGGAGTGAGCGATACGCAGTATTTT. Translated: CASSPSGGVSDTQYF.

The chain combines TRBV11-2 with TRBJ1-1; possibly TRBD1 for D (6 bases). The ends were cut back, 5 bases at V and 4 bases at J, with 14 bases in the middle. This CDR3 region has 14 residues. Germline V CDR1 and CDR2: SGHAT, FQNNGV. The CDR3 coding sequence is TGTGCCAGCAGCCAACAGGGAGGGACCACTGAAGCTTTCTTT. Protein: CASSQQGGTTEAFF.

The CDR3, as DNA: TGTGCCAGCAGTACTTCCGGGACAGGTACTTTCTTT. Its protein product is CASSTSGTGTFF. The rearrangement joins TRBV6-5 to TRBJ1-1, with 8 bases aligning to TRBD1. The CDR3 contains 12 residues. The V gene's germline CDR1 is MNHEY and CDR2 SVGAGI. V was clipped by 5 bases and J by 12 bases; unmatched bases: 8.